The source of this T cell receptor beta chain is a study of PD-L1 blockade in urothelial cancer. V dropped 2 bases and J dropped 6; count of bases not matched to a gene: 2. CDR3 size: 14 residues. Germline values: CDR1 LGHNA, CDR2 YNFKEQ. TCRdb's copy holds only in-frame clones and misses some; the assay was immunoSEQ multiplex PCR. This table holds tens of thousands of clones, more than 75% found once. The rearrangement joins TRBV4-2 to TRBJ2-2; 8 bases line up with TRBD1. This clonotype originated in a man in his 70s with urothelial cancer. The specimen comprised PBMCs, sampled around atezolizumab (anti-PD-L1) treatment. CDR3 in DNA: TGTGCCAGCAGCCAATCAGGGGGCCCCGGGGAGCTGTTTTTT. Its translation: CASSQSGGPGELFF.